This T cell receptor beta chain emerged from a study of T-cell memory formation after mild COVID-19. TCRdb re-derived calls from the 5' RACE reads in MiXCR, one entry per CDR3 protein. This table holds about 470,000 distinct CDR3 sequences, around a sixth found once. This CDR3 spans 19 amino acids. V was shortened by 0 bases and J by 0 bases, with 20 bases between the two germline ends. Germline V gene lookup returns CDR1 SEHNR and CDR2 FQNEAQ (reference sequence). The sequenced material came from PBMCs or a T cell subset sorted from them (not recorded which). The chain combines TRBV7-9 with TRBJ1-2; perhaps TRBD1 as D (5 bases). The TCR sequence derives from an adult woman who had mild COVID-19 (a few samples of this study predate the infection). Cell type and time point are not known. The CDR3 DNA sequence: TGTGCCAGCAGCTTAGCGGTGCCCCTGAGGGGACTTTCTAACTATGGCTACACCTTC. Protein sequence: CASSLAVPLRGLSNYGYTF.